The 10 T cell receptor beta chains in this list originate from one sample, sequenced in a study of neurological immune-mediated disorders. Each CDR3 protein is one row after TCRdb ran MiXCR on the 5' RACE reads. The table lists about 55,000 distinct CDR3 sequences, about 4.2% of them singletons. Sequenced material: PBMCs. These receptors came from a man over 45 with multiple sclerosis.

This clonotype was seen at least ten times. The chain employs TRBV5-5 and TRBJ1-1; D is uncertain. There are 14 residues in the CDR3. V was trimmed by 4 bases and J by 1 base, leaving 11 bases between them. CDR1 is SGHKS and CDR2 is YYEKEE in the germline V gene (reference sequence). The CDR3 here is CASSLATANTEAFF. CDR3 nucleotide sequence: TGTGCCAGCAGCCTGGCCACAGCGAACACTGAAGCTTTCTTT.

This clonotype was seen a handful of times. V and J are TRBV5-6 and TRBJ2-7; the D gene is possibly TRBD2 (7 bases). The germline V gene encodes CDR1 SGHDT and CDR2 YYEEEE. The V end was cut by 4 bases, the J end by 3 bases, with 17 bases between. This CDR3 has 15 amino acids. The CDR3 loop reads CASSPAGAEVYEQYF. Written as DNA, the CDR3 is TGTGCCAGCAGCCCGGCGGGGGCTGAGGTCTACGAGCAGTACTTC.

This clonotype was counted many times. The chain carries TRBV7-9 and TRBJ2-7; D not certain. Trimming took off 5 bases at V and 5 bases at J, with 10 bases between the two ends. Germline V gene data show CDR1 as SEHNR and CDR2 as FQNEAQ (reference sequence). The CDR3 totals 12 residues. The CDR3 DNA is TGTGCCAGCAGCCTTCCTATGGACGAGCAGTACTTC. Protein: CASSLPMDEQYF. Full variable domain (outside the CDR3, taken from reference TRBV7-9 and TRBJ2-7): DTGVSQNPRHKITKRGQNVTFRCDPISEHNRLYWYRQTLGQGPEFLTYFQNEAQLEKSRLLSDRFSAERPKGSFSTLEIQRTEQGDSAMYLCASSLPMDEQYFGPGTRLTVT.

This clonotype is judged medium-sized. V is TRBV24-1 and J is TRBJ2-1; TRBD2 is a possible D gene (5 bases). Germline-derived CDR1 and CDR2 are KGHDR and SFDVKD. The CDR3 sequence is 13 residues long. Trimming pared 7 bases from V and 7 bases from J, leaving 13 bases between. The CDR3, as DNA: TGTGCCACCAGGGGCGAGGGTTGGAATGAGCAGTTCTTC. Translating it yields CATRGEGWNEQFF.

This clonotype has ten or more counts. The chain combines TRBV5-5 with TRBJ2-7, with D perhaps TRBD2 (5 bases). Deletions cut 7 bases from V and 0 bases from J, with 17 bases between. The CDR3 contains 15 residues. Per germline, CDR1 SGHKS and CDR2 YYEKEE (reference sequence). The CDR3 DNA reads TGTGCCAGCGGCTACCCGGGGAGCAGCTCCTACGAGCAGTACTTC. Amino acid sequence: CASGYPGSSSYEQYF.

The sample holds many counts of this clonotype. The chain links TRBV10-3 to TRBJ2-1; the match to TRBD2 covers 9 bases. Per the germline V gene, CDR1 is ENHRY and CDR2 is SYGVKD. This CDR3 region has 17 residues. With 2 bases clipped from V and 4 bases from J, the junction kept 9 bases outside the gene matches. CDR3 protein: CAISEPIAGAIYNEQFF. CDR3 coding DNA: TGTGCCATCAGTGAGCCTATAGCGGGGGCCATATACAATGAGCAGTTCTTC.

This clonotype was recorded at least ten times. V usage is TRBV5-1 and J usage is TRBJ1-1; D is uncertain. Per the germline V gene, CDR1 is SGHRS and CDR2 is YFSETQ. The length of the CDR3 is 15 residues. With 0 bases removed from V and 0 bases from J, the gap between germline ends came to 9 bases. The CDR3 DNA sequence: TGCGCCAGCAGCTTGGTTGTGGGAGTGAACACTGAAGCTTTCTTT. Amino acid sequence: CASSLVVGVNTEAFF.

CDR3 DNA: TGTGCCAGCAGCTTGTCCGCCGGGACAGGCAATCAGCCCCAGCATTTT. It encodes CASSLSAGTGNQPQHF. V usage is TRBV7-8 and J usage is TRBJ1-5, with 7 bases aligning to TRBD1. The CDR3 has 16 amino acids. Losses at the gene ends were 3 bases for V and 2 bases for J; bases not matched to a gene: 7. The germline gives CDR1 SGHVS, CDR2 FQNEAQ.

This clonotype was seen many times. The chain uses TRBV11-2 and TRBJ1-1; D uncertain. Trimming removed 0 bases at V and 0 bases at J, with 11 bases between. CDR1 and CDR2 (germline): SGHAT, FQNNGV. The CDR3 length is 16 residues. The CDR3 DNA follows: TGTGCCAGCAGCTTAGAGTGGAGGAAGGTGAACACTGAAGCTTTCTTT. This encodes CASSLEWRKVNTEAFF.

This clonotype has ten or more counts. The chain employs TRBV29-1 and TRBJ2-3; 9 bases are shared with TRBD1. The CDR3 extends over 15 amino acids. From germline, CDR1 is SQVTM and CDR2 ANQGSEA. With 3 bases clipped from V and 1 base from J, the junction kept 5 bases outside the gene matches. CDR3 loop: CSVDPHRGRTDTQYF. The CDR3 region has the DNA TGCAGCGTTGACCCCCACAGGGGGCGCACAGATACGCAGTATTTT.